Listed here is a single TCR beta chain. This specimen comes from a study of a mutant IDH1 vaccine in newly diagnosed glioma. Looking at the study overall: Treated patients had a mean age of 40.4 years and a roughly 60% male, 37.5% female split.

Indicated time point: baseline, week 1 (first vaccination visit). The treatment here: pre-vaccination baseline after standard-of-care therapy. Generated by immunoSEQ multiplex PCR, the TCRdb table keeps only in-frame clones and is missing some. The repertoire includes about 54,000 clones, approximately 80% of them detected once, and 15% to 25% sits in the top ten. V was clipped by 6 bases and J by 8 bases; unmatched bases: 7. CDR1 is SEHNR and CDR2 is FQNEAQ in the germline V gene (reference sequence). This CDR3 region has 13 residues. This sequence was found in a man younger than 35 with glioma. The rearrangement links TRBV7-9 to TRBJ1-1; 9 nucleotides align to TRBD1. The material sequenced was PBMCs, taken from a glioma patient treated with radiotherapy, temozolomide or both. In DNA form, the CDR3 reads TGTGCCAGCAGACGCGGGACAGGGAGAGAAGCTTTCTTT. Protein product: CASRRGTGREAFF. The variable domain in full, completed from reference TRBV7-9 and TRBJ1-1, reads DTGVSQNPRHKITKRGQNVTFRCDPISEHNRLYWYRQTLGQGPEFLTYFQNEAQLEKSRLLSDRFSAERPKGSFSTLEIQRTEQGDSAMYLCASRRGTGREAFFGQGTRLTVV.